The present T cell receptor (beta chain) was sequenced within a study of blood T cells in healthy people across ages. The CDR3 contains 17 residues. V was trimmed by 6 bases and J by 6 bases, leaving 23 bases between them. In germline, CDR1 is MDHEN, CDR2 SYDVKM. For the second PCR, which ran for about 6 to 11 cycles, a sample-barcoded 5' primer and a J-beta primer mix were used. A 12-random-nucleotide template-switch adaptor tagged each cDNA molecule. TCRdb analysed the 5' RACE reads with MiXCR anew, one entry per CDR3 protein. The profile covers about 1.7 million distinct CDR3 sequences, with 28% appearing a single time and roughly 8% taken by the ten largest.

V is TRBV28 and J is TRBJ2-2; D gene uncertain. Sequenced material: blood. This TCR was recovered from a woman in her twenties or thirties in good health. The CDR3 DNA reads as TGTGCCAGCAGCCCGGCCGTCTTTGTAGATTCGGCCGGGGAGCTGTTTTTT. Encoded protein: CASSPAVFVDSAGELFF.